The source of this T cell receptor (beta chain) is a study of blood T cell repertoires in COVID-19. Overall study: Samples representing acute and convalescent COVID-19 were sourced from the United States, Italy and Spain. PBMCs, B-cell-depleted T cells, or T cells were the source of the cDNA or gDNA that made up the material.

In the authors' workflow: For nucleated cells, counts were estimated from reference gene primer amplification. Method: immunoSEQ multiplex PCR; TCRdb's copy keeps in-frame clones and lacks some. V and J calls and clone size are as listed in that table; D and trimming were resolved from the DNA. The sample holds around 180,000 clones, about 90% seen once. The CDR3 sequence is 14 residues long. V was pared by 4 bases and J by 5 bases, with 5 bases of the junction left unmatched. Germline values: CDR1 SGHTS, CDR2 YDEGEE. The sequenced sample was peripheral blood. This chain connects TRBV5-8 to TRBJ1-1; 10 positions agree with TRBD1. This TCR came from a man aged 40-49 years with active or convalescent COVID-19. The DNA for the CDR3 is TGTGCCAGCAGCGGGGACAGGGGAAGGACTGAAGCTTTCTTT. Its translation: CASSGDRGRTEAFF.